This TCR beta chain originates from a study of cytotoxic CD8 clonotypes in ibrutinib-treated CLL. This CDR3 is 15 amino acids long. Trimming at V came to 2 bases and at J to 2 bases, leaving 3 bases not matched to a gene. CDR1 is SEHNR, CDR2 FQNEAQ, per germline (reference sequence). Here immunoSEQ multiplex PCR was the method, and the copy in TCRdb shows in-frame clones only, minus some. The data hold around 77,000 clones, with around 84% observed a single time. The chain has TRBV7-9 and TRBJ2-1; TRBD1 matches 7 bases. Here the sequenced sample was PBMCs, taken at disease progression, from a patient treated with ibrutinib. The sequence was obtained from a human donor with chronic lymphocytic leukemia. In DNA form, the CDR3 reads TGTGCCAGCAGCTTAAAGGGGGCAGCCTACAATGAGCAGTTCTTC. Translating it yields CASSLKGAAYNEQFF.